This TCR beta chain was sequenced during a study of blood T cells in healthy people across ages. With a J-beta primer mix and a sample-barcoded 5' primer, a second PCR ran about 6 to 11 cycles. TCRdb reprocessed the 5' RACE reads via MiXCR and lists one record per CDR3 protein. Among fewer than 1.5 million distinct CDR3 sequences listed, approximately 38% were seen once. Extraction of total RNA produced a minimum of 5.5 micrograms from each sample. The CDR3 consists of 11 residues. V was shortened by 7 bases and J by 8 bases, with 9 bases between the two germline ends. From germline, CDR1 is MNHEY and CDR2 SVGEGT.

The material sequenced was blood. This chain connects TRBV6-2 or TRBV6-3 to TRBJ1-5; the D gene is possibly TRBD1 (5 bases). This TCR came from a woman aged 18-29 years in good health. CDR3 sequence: CASMGVEPQHF. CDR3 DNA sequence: TGTGCCAGCATGGGGGTAGAGCCCCAGCATTTT.